This TCR beta chain was obtained from a study of CD8+ T cells in alopecia areata. The CDR3 has 13 amino acids. With 2 bases clipped from V and 8 bases from J, the junction kept 4 bases outside the gene matches. In germline, CDR1 is GTSNPN, CDR2 SVGIG (reference sequence). It was cDNA, reverse transcribed from extracted RNA, that served as the sequencing template. Assay: immunoSEQ multiplex PCR; the TCRdb copy retains only in-frame clones and omits some. The data hold almost 250,000 clones, with 67% observed a single time. The specimen comprised CD4+ T cells sorted from blood, sampled at week 0. The TCR originated in a human donor with alopecia areata. The J gene is TRBJ1-2, the V gene TRBV30; 11 bases align to TRBD1. The chain's CDR3 is CAWSPGQGVGYTF. As DNA, the CDR3 is TGTGCCTGGAGTCCGGGACAGGGGGTCGGCTACACCTTC.